This T cell receptor (beta chain) stems from a study of T cell responses to AZD1222 COVID-19 vaccine. Findings and limits, study-wide: Donors skewed white British and female; clonal diversity was possibly underestimated.

V lost 6 bases to trimming and J lost 0 bases, with 12 bases between them. Germline CDR1 reads SGHTA; CDR2 reads FQGNSA. The CDR3 has 15 residues. In its sample, this clone was seen a few times. Its specificity is not known. Using immunoSEQ multiplex PCR, the repertoire was profiled, and TCRdb retains in-frame clones only, with some absent. The table records roughly 35,000 clones, around 84% of them present only once. The specimen comprised peripheral blood, sampled 28 days after the second AZD1222 dose. This rearrangement joins TRBV7-2 to TRBJ1-3; no clear D gene. This clonotype originated in an adult who received the AZD1222 COVID-19 vaccine. CDR3: CASSAAASSGNTIYF. CDR3 DNA: TGTGCCAGCAGTGCCGCCGCGAGCTCTGGAAACACCATATATTTT.